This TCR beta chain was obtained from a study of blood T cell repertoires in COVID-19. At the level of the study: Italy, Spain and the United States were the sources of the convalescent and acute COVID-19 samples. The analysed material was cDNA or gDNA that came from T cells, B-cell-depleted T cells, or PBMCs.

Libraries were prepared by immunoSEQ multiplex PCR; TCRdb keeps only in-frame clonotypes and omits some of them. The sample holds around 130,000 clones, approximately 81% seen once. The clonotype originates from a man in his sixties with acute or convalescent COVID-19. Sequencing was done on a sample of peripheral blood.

This CDR3 is CASSVTGAWDTQYF. CDR3 nucleotides: TGTGCCAGCAGTGTGACAGGGGCGTGGGATACGCAGTATTTT. This chain joins TRBV25-1 and TRBJ2-3, with 8 positions matching TRBD1. The germline CDR1 and CDR2 sequences are MGHDK and SYGVNS. The CDR3 totals 14 residues. The V gene end was trimmed by 4 bases and the J gene end by 6 bases; junction bases not matched to a gene: 6. The full variable domain, with the rest looked up from reference TRBV25-1 and TRBJ2-3, is EADIYQTPRYLVIGTGKKITLECSQTMGHDKMYWYQQDPGMELHLIHYSYGVNSTEKGDLSSESTVSRIRTEHFPLTLESARPSHTSQYLCASSVTGAWDTQYFGPGTRLTVL.